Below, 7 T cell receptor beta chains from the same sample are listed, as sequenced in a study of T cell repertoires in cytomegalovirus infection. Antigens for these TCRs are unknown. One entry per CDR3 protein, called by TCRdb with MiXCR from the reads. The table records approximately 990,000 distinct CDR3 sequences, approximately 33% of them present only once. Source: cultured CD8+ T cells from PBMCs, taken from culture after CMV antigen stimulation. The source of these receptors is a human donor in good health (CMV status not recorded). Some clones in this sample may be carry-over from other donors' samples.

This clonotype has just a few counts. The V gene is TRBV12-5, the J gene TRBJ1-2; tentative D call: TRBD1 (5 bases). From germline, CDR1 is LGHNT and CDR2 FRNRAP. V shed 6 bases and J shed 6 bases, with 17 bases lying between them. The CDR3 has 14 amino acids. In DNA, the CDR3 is TGTGCTAGTGGACCCCTCGCCCAGGGAGATGGCTACACCTTC. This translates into CASGPLAQGDGYTF.

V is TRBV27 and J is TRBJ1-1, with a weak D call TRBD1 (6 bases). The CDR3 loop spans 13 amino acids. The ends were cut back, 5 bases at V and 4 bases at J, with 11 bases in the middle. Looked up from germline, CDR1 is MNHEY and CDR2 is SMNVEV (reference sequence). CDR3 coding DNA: TGTGCCAGCAGTGCAGGGGCGTTCACTGAAGCTTTCTTT. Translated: CASSAGAFTEAFF.

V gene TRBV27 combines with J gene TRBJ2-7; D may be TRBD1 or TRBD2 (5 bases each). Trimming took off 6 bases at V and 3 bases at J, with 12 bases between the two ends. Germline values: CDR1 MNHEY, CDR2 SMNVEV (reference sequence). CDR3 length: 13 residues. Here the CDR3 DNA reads TGTGCCAGCAGCCAGTCAGGGAGCTACGAGCAGTACGTC. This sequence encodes CASSQSGSYEQYV.

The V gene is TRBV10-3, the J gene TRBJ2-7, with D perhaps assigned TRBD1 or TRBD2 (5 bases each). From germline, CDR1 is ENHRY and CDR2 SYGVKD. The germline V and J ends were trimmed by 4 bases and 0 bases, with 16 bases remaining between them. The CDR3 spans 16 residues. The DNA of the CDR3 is TGTGCCATCAGTGTATTGGTCCCGGGGCCCTCCTACGAGCAGTACTTC. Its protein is CAISVLVPGPSYEQYF.

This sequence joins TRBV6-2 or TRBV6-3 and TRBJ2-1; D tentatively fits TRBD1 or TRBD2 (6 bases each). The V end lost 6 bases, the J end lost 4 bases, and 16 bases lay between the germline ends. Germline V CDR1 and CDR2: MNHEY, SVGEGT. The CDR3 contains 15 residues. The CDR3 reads CASSGGLYTYNEQFF. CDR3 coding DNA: TGTGCCAGCAGCGGGGGCCTCTATACTTACAATGAGCAGTTCTTC.

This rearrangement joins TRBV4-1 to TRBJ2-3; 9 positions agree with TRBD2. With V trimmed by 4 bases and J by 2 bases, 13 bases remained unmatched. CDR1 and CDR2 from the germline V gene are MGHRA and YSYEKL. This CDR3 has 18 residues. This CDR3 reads CASSLEGPAGGITDTQYF. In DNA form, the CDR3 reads TGCGCCAGCAGCCTCGAAGGGCCAGCGGGGGGAATCACAGATACGCAGTATTTT.

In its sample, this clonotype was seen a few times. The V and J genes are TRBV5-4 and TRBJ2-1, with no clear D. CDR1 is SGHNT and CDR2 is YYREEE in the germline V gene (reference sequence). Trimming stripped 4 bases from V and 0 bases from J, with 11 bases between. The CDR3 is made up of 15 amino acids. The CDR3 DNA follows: TGTGCCAGCAGCCTCCCCCATAGCTCCTACAATGAGCAGTTCTTC. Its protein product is CASSLPHSSYNEQFF.